The TCR beta chain under discussion was sequenced for a study of CD8+ T cells in alopecia areata. Study at large: Grafting placed skin from 6-12-month-old C3H/HeJ donors with spontaneous alopecia onto approximately 7-11-week-old female C3H/HeJ mice. Study-level points and caveats: Scalp samples also yield sequences of resident alphabeta T cells from normal skin. In lesional scalp, particularly from alopecia totalis/universalis, clonality was higher than in normal scalp. Mice showed TCR sharing more clearly than patients did, possibly owing to HLA.

Cell sorting was performed on pooled cutaneous lymph node cells with CD4, CD8alpha, NKG2D, NKG2ACE and other markers. This clone occurred a few times. The antigen remains unidentified. Genes here carry mouse names. The sequenced fragment ends 4 residues before the CDR3 boundary, so the rest is inferred from the germline J gene. It was cDNA, reverse transcribed from extracted RNA, that served as the sequencing template. Profiling relied on immunoSEQ multiplex PCR, and the TCRdb table lists in-frame clones only, not all of them. The sample yields around 300,000 clones, without any singletons. The CDR3 runs 13 residues. V dropped 5 bases and J dropped 0 bases, with 9 bases sitting between them. The germline V gene has CDR1 NSHNY and CDR2 SYGAGN.

Sequenced input: CD4+ T cells sorted from a lymph node. The chain is built from TRBV13-1 and TRBJ2-7, with a tentative D call TRBD1 (5 bases). This TCR came from a C3H/HeJ mouse with alopecia areata. Mice of this strain are of MHC haplotype H2-k. CDR3: CASRDTSSYEQYF. The DNA read from the CDR3 is TGTGCCAGCAGGGACACAAGCTCCTAT.